This is a list of T cell receptor beta chains from one sample in a study of shared clonotypes between healthy human individuals. The repertoire was sequenced with immunoSEQ multiplex PCR; TCRdb's copy has only in-frame clones and lacks some. The table records 2.5 million or so clones, more than 80% of them present only once. Sequencing used naive CD4+ T cells sorted from blood. The receptors were sampled from a man younger than 35 in good health. The CDR3 runs from the conserved cysteine through the conserved F or W. A D gene is named only where the DNA matches it firmly. Some rows mark clone size as missing; the rest say once, few, many or name a class of expanded clone.

J: TRBJ1-2; V: TRBV28; size: -; D: -; CDR3: CASCLGGGINYGYTF; DNA: TGTGCCAGCTGCCTCGGGGGGGGTATTAACTATGGCTACACCTTC
J: TRBJ2-2; V: TRBV28; size: -; D: -; CDR3: CASRRDSTGTGELFF; DNA: TGTGCCAGCAGAAGGGACTCCACGGGCACCGGGGAGCTGTTTTTT
J: TRBJ1-6; V: TRBV4-2; size: -; D: -; CDR3: CASSTPRGGLNSPLHF; DNA: TGTGCCAGCAGCACCCCGAGGGGGGGGCTGAATTCACCCCTCCACTTT
J: TRBJ1-1; V: TRBV30; size: once; D: -; CDR3: CAWSEDGYMNTEAFF; DNA: TGTGCCTGGAGTGAGGACGGCTACATGAACACTGAAGCTTTCTTT
J: TRBJ2-1; V: TRBV6-5; size: -; D: -; CDR3: CASAREWGYNEQFF; DNA: TGTGCCAGCGCCCGGGAGTGGGGTTACAATGAGCAGTTCTTC
J: TRBJ1-2; V: TRBV2; size: -; D: TRBD1; CDR3: CASNQQGARGYTF; DNA: TGTGCCAGCAATCAACAGGGGGCGCGTGGCTACACCTTC
J: TRBJ2-3; V: TRBV7-9; size: -; D: -; CDR3: CASSLAGAPDTQYF; DNA: TGTGCCAGCAGCTTAGCGGGGGCCCCAGATACGCAGTATTTT
J: TRBJ2-7; V: TRBV13; size: -; D: -; CDR3: CASSLGWPYSYEQYF; DNA: TGTGCCAGCAGCTTAGGGTGGCCTTACTCTTACGAGCAGTACTTC
J: TRBJ1-4; V: TRBV19; size: few; D: -; CDR3: CASTPHGTTNEKLFF; DNA: TGTGCCAGTACTCCACACGGGACAACTAATGAAAAACTGTTTTTT
J: TRBJ2-1; V: TRBV28; size: -; D: -; CDR3: CASGTSYNEQFF; DNA: TGTGCCAGCGGAACCTCCTACAATGAGCAGTTCTTC
J: TRBJ2-2; V: TRBV7-9; size: -; D: TRBD1; CDR3: CASSSPSNRGGELFF; DNA: TGTGCCAGCAGCAGCCCTAGCAACAGGGGCGGGGAGCTGTTTTTT
J: TRBJ1-4; V: TRBV11-3; size: -; D: -; CDR3: CASSLDLAGSSWEKLFF; DNA: TGTGCCAGCAGCTTAGATCTCGCCGGCAGCTCCTGGGAAAAACTGTTTTTT
J: TRBJ2-5; V: TRBV7-9; size: -; D: -; CDR3: CASSFRQPNQETQYF; DNA: TGTGCCAGCAGCTTTCGACAGCCGAACCAAGAGACCCAGTACTTC
J: TRBJ2-3; V: TRBV4-1; size: -; D: TRBD2; CDR3: CASSLIGLAVNTQYF; DNA: TGCGCCAGCAGCCTCATCGGACTAGCAGTTAATACGCAGTATTTT
J: TRBJ2-1; V: TRBV5-4; size: -; D: -; CDR3: CASSLSNSEQFF; DNA: TGTGCCAGCAGCTTGAGTAATAGTGAGCAGTTCTTC
J: TRBJ2-7; V: TRBV18; size: -; D: -; CDR3: CASSPQGLRYEQYF; DNA: TGTGCCAGCTCACCACAGGGGTTAAGGTACGAGCAGTACTTC
J: TRBJ2-3; V: TRBV7-9; size: -; D: -; CDR3: CASSLHGSPTDTQYF; DNA: TGTGCCAGCAGCTTACACGGGAGTCCCACAGATACGCAGTATTTT
J: TRBJ1-1; V: TRBV6-1; size: once; D: -; CDR3: CASTERAVNTEAFF; DNA: TGTGCCAGCACAGAGAGGGCGGTGAACACTGAAGCTTTCTTT
J: TRBJ2-2; V: TRBV28; size: -; D: -; CDR3: CASRPSPGTGELFF; DNA: TGTGCCAGCAGGCCCAGTCCAGGTACCGGGGAGCTGTTTTTT